This T cell receptor (beta chain) was found in a study of T cell responses to AZD1222 COVID-19 vaccine. Whole-study results and caveats: Baseline seropositivity occurred in only a handful of AZD1222 recipients. Vaccine-associated CD4 TCRs spanned spike, dominant at 160-218 and 743-854. Spike-specific TCR breadth and depth were elevated following two AZD1222 doses.

Losses at the gene ends were 2 bases for V and 5 bases for J; bases not matched to a gene: 6. The CDR3 is 16 amino acids. Germline lookup yields CDR1 LGHNA and CDR2 YSLEER. With respect to this clone: What it recognizes is unknown.

It was second doses at about 4 or about 12 weeks that were pooled. TCRdb keeps only in-frame clones here, not all; method: immunoSEQ multiplex PCR. The sample lists approximately 21,000 clones, about four fifths occurring once. The sequencing used peripheral blood, collected 28 days after the second AZD1222 dose. This TCR was sampled from an adult who received the AZD1222 COVID-19 vaccine. The chain carries TRBV4-3 and TRBJ1-6; TRBD1 matches at 7 bases. The CDR3 here is CASSQKGRGDNSPLHF. DNA for the CDR3: TGCGCCAGCAGCCAAAAGGGCAGGGGGGATAATTCACCCCTCCACTTT.